This TCR beta chain was profiled in a study of T cell responses to AZD1222 COVID-19 vaccine. Overall study findings and caveats: Only a handful of AZD1222 recipients, roughly 6 in all, had baseline seropositivity. The study sampled repertoires only after the peak T cell response. Unmutated variant regions are reportedly the target of nearly half of TCRs that are spike-specific. After two AZD1222 doses, spike-specific TCR breadth and depth rose versus day 0.

The germline CDR1 and CDR2 sequences are SGHNT and YYREEE (reference sequence). Trimming pared 1 base from V and 1 base from J, leaving 5 bases between. This CDR3 has 13 residues. Data came from immunoSEQ multiplex PCR; TCRdb stores just in-frame clones and leaves some out. Altogether 150,000 to 170,000 clones are present, 86% being singletons, with the ten largest covering about 5.5%. On this clone: Its antigen is currently unknown.

This receptor was identified in an adult in good health. The input for sequencing was peripheral blood, taken on day 0 of MenACWY control vaccination. The chain uses TRBV5-4 and TRBJ1-1; D unresolved. The CDR3 spells CASSLQRNTEAFF. The CDR3 DNA reads as TGTGCCAGCAGCTTGCAAAGGAACACTGAAGCTTTCTTT.